A selection of T cell receptor beta chains follows, all from one sample in a study of blood T cell repertoires in COVID-19. TCRdb's copy holds only in-frame clones and misses some; the assay was immunoSEQ multiplex PCR. Among roughly 220,000 clones listed, around 80% were seen once. Sequenced sample: PBMCs or T cells enriched from blood (not recorded which). These TCRs come from a man in his forties who had recovered from COVID-19. Each CDR3 is given with its conserved first and last residue. Each record gives: D gene, clone size, J gene, V gene, CDR3 protein, CDR3 DNA. D genes are given only for firm matches. Size is stated for part of the rows, as once, few or many counts, or as a class when the clone is expanded.

>TRBD1|NA|TRBJ1-6|TRBV5-8
CASRYRDRGALHF
TGTGCCAGCAGGTACCGGGACAGGGGGGCCCTCCACTTT
>TRBD1|NA|TRBJ1-2|TRBV3-1/TRBV3-2
CASSQEGTGNYGYTF
TGTGCCAGCAGCCAAGAGGGGACAGGCAACTATGGCTACACCTTC
>NA|NA|TRBJ1-1|TRBV18
CASSPVGAGNTEAFF
TGTGCCAGCTCACCTGTAGGGGCTGGGAACACTGAAGCTTTCTTT
>NA|NA|TRBJ1-6|TRBV5-6
CASSPAGPRGNNSPLHF
TGTGCCAGCAGCCCCGCGGGACCCCGCGGGAATAATTCACCCCTCCACTTT
>NA|NA|TRBJ2-2|TRBV14
CASSQLIGGSGELFF
TGTGCCAGCAGCCAACTCATTGGGGGGTCCGGGGAGCTGTTTTTT
>NA|NA|TRBJ2-2|TRBV6-1
CASSKYNTGELFF
TGTGCCAGCAGTAAATATAACACCGGGGAGCTGTTTTTT
>TRBD1|NA|TRBJ1-2|TRBV7-2
CASSFTGAGGFYGYTF
TGTGCCAGCAGCTTCACTGGGGCAGGGGGATTTTATGGCTACACCTTC
>TRBD1|many|TRBJ1-4|TRBV27
CASTGTGVRNEKLFF
TGTGCCAGCACCGGGACAGGGGTCCGTAATGAAAAACTGTTTTTT
>NA|NA|TRBJ2-3|TRBV4-3
CASSQERHTATQYF
TGCGCCAGCAGCCAAGAAAGACATACTGCTACGCAGTATTTT
>NA|few|TRBJ1-2|TRBV19
CASSISAGLLGGYTF
TGTGCCAGTAGTATCTCGGCCGGACTGTTAGGTGGCTACACCTTC
>TRBD2|NA|TRBJ2-1|TRBV2
CASRGLAGTLEFF
TGTGCCAGCAGGGGACTAGCGGGAACCCTTGAGTTCTTC
>NA|NA|TRBJ2-5|TRBV15
CATSSGVQETQYF
TGTGCCACCAGCAGCGGGGTACAAGAGACCCAGTACTTC
>NA|NA|TRBJ1-1|TRBV9
CASSVEPLGINTEAFF
TGTGCCAGCAGCGTAGAACCCCTCGGGATTAACACTGAAGCTTTCTTT
>NA|NA|TRBJ1-5|TRBV15
CATSSAGGMPQHF
TGTGCCACCAGCAGTGCTGGAGGGATGCCCCAGCATTTT
>NA|NA|TRBJ2-1|TRBV7-2
CASSFRRLSGRRNEQFF
TGTGCCAGCAGCTTTAGAAGGCTCAGCGGGCGTAGGAATGAGCAGTTCTTC
>TRBD1|NA|TRBJ1-2|TRBV5-4
CASSPIMGTGHYGYTF
TGTGCCAGCAGTCCTATAATGGGGACAGGCCATTATGGCTACACCTTC
>NA|NA|TRBJ1-2|TRBV18
CASSPDRNYGYTF
TGTGCCAGCTCACCCGACAGGAACTATGGCTACACCTTC
>NA|NA|TRBJ2-1|TRBV12-5
CASGLGTYNEQFF
TGTGCTAGTGGCCTAGGAACCTACAATGAGCAGTTCTTC
>TRBD1|NA|TRBJ1-1|TRBV30
CACDRGNTEAFF
TGTGCCTGTGACAGGGGGAACACTGAAGCTTTCTTT
>TRBD1|NA|TRBJ1-5|TRBV2
CASTEAGGYSNQPQHF
TGTGCCAGCACCGAGGCAGGGGGCTATAGCAATCAGCCCCAGCATTTT
>NA|NA|TRBJ2-7|TRBV19
CASSRQGLAEQYF
TGTGCCAGTAGTAGACAGGGACTCGCCGAGCAGTACTTC
>NA|NA|TRBJ1-1|TRBV9
CASSVESYTEAFF
TGTGCCAGCAGCGTAGAGAGCTACACTGAAGCTTTCTTT
>NA|NA|TRBJ1-2|TRBV5-1
CASSLIDTGHGYTF
TGCGCCAGCAGCTTGATTGACACAGGGCATGGCTACACCTTC
>NA|NA|TRBJ2-3|TRBV14
CASSQGSGGDTQYF
TGTGCCAGCAGCCAAGGGTCGGGCGGGGATACGCAGTATTTT
>TRBD2|NA|TRBJ2-1|TRBV6-5
CASRPGLAVNEQFF
TGTGCCAGCCGACCGGGACTAGCGGTCAATGAGCAGTTCTTC
>TRBD2|NA|TRBJ2-7|TRBV27
CASSSRGLAGGPREQYF
TGTGCCAGCAGTTCTAGGGGCCTAGCGGGAGGGCCTCGCGAGCAGTACTTC
>NA|NA|TRBJ1-4|TRBV5-6
CASSLLTTNEKLFF
TGTGCCAGCAGCTTACTAACGACTAATGAAAAACTGTTTTTT
>NA|NA|TRBJ2-7|TRBV7-2
CASSSNSPGEQYF
TGTGCCAGCAGCTCCAATAGTCCCGGCGAGCAGTACTTC
>TRBD2|NA|TRBJ2-7|TRBV7-9
CASSLAAGSGKDEQYF
TGTGCCAGCAGCTTAGCGGCTGGTAGCGGGAAGGACGAGCAGTACTTC
>TRBD1|NA|TRBJ1-1|TRBV2
CASRDRGLDTEAFF
TGTGCCAGCAGGGACAGGGGGCTGGACACTGAAGCTTTCTTT
>NA|NA|TRBJ1-5|TRBV6-5
CASRVSVNERQPQHF
TGTGCCAGCAGAGTCAGTGTGAATGAGAGGCAGCCCCAGCATTTT
>NA|NA|TRBJ2-3|TRBV5-1
CASSPQGFLGPTDTQYF
TGCGCCAGCAGCCCACAGGGATTTTTGGGACCCACAGATACGCAGTATTTT
>TRBD1|NA|TRBJ1-6|TRBV27
CASSWDRVASPLHF
TGTGCCAGCAGTTGGGACAGGGTGGCTTCACCCCTCCACTTT
>TRBD1|NA|TRBJ2-7|TRBV19
CASSISGAGGEQYF
TGTGCCAGTAGTATCTCAGGGGCAGGGGGCGAGCAGTACTTC
>TRBD2|NA|TRBJ2-1|TRBV6-1
CASSEVGVAGVSQFF
TGTGCCAGCAGTGAAGTAGGAGTAGCGGGGGTTTCGCAGTTCTTC
>NA|NA|TRBJ2-7|TRBV5-1
CASSWGDGGYEQYF
TGCGCCAGCAGCTGGGGGGACGGTGGCTACGAGCAGTACTTC
>NA|NA|TRBJ1-6|TRBV11-2
CASCGVRGSSYNSPLHF
TGTGCCAGCTGCGGGGTGCGGGGTAGCTCCTATAATTCACCCCTCCACTTT
>TRBD1|NA|TRBJ2-5|TRBV25-1
CASSPPGQQWAQYF
TGTGCCAGCAGCCCCCCGGGACAGCAATGGGCCCAGTACTTC
>TRBD2|NA|TRBJ2-1|TRBV4-1
CASSDTRLAGGPKHEQFF
TGCGCCAGCAGCGACACAAGGTTAGCGGGAGGGCCCAAACATGAGCAGTTCTTC
>TRBD1|NA|TRBJ1-1|TRBV5-1
CASFPWTGGGNTEAFF
TGCGCCAGTTTCCCCTGGACAGGGGGCGGGAACACTGAAGCTTTCTTT
>TRBD1|NA|TRBJ1-5|TRBV30
CAWSAVDRGNQPQHF
TGTGCCTGGAGTGCGGTCGACAGGGGAAATCAGCCCCAGCATTTT
>NA|NA|TRBJ1-2|TRBV5-6
CASSLGHNQEIYGYTF
TGTGCCAGCAGCCTAGGACACAATCAAGAGATTTATGGCTACACCTTC
>NA|NA|TRBJ2-3|TRBV3-1/TRBV3-2
CASSQASTDTQYF
TGTGCCAGCAGCCAAGCTAGCACAGATACGCAGTATTTT
>NA|NA|TRBJ1-1|TRBV29-1
CSVYGAGSNTEAFF
TGCAGCGTTTATGGGGCCGGATCAAACACTGAAGCTTTCTTT
>NA|few|TRBJ2-7|TRBV21-1
CASSKGGYEQYF
TGTGCCAGCAGCAAAGGCGGCTACGAGCAGTACTTC
>NA|NA|TRBJ2-7|TRBV28
CASSFEGPYEQYF
TGTGCCAGCAGTTTCGAGGGCCCCTACGAGCAGTACTTC
>TRBD1|NA|TRBJ1-1|TRBV6-5
CASRQGQATEAFF
TGTGCCAGCAGACAGGGACAGGCCACTGAAGCTTTCTTT
>NA|NA|TRBJ1-3|TRBV2
CASSLYQNTIYF
TGTGCCAGCAGTCTATACCAAAACACCATATATTTT